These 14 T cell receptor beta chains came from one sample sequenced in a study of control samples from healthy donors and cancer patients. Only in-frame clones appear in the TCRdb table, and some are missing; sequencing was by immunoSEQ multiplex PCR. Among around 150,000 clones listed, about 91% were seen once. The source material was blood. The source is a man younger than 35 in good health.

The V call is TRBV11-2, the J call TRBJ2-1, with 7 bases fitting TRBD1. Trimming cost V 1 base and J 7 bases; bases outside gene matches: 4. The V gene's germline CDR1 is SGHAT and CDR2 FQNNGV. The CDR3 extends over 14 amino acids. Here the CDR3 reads CASSLGPGGNEQFF. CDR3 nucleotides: TGTGCCAGCAGCTTAGGTCCAGGGGGAAATGAGCAGTTCTTC. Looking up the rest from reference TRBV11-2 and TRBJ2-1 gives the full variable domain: EAGVAQSPRYKIIEKRQSVAFWCNPISGHATLYWYQQILGQGPKLLIQFQNNGVVDDSQLPKDRFSAERLKGVDSTLKIQPAKLEDSAVYLCASSLGPGGNEQFFGPGTRLTVL.

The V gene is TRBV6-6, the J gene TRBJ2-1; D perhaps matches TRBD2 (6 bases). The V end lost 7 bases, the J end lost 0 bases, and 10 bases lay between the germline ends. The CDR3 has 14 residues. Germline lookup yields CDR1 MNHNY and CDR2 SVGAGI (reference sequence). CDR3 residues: CASNAGSSYNEQFF. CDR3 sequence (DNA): TGTGCCAGCAACGCCGGGAGCTCCTACAATGAGCAGTTCTTC.

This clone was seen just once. In nucleotides, the CDR3 is TGTGCCAGCAGCTCTACAGGGTCCTCTGGGGCCAACGTCCTGACTTTC. Encoded protein: CASSSTGSSGANVLTF. The chain recombines TRBV3-1 (or the pseudogene TRBV3-2) with TRBJ2-6; maybe TRBD1 (6 bases). Germline values: CDR1 LGHDT, CDR2 YNNKEL (reference sequence). The CDR3 loop spans 16 amino acids. Between the trimmed V and J ends, which lost 5 bases and 0 bases, there was a span of 11 bases.

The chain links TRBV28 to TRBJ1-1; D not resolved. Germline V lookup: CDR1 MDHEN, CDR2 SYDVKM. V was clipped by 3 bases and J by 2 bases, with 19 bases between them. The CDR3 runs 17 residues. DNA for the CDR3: TGTGCCAGCAGTTTTGCGCCATCGAAGGGCCCCAACACTGAAGCTTTCTTT. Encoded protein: CASSFAPSKGPNTEAFF.

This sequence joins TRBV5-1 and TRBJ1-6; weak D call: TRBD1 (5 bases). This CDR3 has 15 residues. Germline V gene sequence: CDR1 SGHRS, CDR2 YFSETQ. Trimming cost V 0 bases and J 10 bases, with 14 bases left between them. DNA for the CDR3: TGCGCCAGCAGCTTGGAGGGGTATAGGGACTCACCCCTCCACTTT. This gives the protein CASSLEGYRDSPLHF.

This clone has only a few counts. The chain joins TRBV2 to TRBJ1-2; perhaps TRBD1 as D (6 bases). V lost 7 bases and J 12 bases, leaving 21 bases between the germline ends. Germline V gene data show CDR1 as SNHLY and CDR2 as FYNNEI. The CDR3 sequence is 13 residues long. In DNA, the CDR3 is TGTGCCAGCACCCGTTCTGGGGGGCAAGTCCACACCTTC. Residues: CASTRSGGQVHTF.

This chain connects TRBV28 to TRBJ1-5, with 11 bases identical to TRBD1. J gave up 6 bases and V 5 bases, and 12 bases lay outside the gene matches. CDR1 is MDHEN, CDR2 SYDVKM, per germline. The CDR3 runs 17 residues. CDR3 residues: CASSVDPWDRGVQPQHF. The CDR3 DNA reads TGTGCCAGCAGTGTCGACCCTTGGGACAGGGGGGTTCAGCCCCAGCATTTT.

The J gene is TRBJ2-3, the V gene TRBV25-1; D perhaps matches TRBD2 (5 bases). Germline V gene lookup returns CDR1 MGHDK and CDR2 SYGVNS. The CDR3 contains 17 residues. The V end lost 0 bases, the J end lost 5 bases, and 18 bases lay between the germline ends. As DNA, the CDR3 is TGTGCCAGCAGTGAATACGGGCCGGGGATCCGGGGAGATACGCAGTATTTT. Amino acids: CASSEYGPGIRGDTQYF.

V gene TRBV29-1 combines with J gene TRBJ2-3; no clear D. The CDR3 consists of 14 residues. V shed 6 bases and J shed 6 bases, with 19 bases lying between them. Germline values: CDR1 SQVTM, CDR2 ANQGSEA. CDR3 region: CSVDGPTPADTQYF. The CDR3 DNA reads TGCAGCGTCGACGGCCCGACACCGGCGGATACGCAGTATTTT.

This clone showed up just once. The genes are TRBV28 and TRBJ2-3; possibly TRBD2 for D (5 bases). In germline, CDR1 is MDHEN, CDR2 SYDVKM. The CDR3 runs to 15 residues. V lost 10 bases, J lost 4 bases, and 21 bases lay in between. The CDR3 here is CATPEALPGPDTQYF. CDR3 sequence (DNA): TGTGCCACCCCGGAGGCCCTCCCGGGCCCAGATACGCAGTATTTT.

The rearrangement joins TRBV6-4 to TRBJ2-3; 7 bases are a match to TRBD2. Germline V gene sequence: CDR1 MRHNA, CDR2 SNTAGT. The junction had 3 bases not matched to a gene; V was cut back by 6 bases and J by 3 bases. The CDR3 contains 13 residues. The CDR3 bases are TGTGCCAGCAGCCGGGGGGAAACAGATACGCAGTATTTT. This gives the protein CASSRGETDTQYF.

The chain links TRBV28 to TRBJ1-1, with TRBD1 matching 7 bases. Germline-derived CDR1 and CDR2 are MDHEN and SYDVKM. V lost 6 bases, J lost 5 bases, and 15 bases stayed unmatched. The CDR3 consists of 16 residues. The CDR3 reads CASSLQAGGKKTEAFF. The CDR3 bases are TGTGCCAGCAGCCTACAAGCAGGGGGGAAGAAAACTGAAGCTTTCTTT.

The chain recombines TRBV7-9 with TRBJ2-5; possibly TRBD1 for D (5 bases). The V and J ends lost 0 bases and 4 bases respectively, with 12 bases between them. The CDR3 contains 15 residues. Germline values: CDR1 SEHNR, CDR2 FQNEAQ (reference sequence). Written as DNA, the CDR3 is TGTGCCAGCAGCTTAGCGGACCCAGGGTTAGAGACCCAGTACTTC. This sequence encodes CASSLADPGLETQYF.

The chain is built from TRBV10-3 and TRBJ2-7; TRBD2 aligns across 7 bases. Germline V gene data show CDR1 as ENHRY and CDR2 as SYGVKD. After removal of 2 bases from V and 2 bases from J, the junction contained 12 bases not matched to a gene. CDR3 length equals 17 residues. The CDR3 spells CAISEPSGGTETYEQYF. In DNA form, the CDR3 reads TGTGCCATCAGTGAGCCATCGGGAGGAACAGAAACCTACGAGCAGTACTTC.